These T cell receptor beta chains were read from a single sample in a study of blood T cells in healthy people across ages. TCRdb re-analysed the 5' RACE reads in MiXCR, keeping a single row per CDR3 protein. The repertoire holds some 1.8 million distinct CDR3 sequences, with around 42% as singletons. The sequencing sample was made of blood. The source of these receptors is a human donor in good health. The conserved cysteine and the conserved F or W are not part of the CDR3 here.

v_call: TRBV11-2
cdr3_aa: ASSLDFSGAKNIQY

v_call: TRBV15
cdr3_aa: ATSRDRLSGQGKLF

v_call: TRBV5-1
cdr3_aa: ASIVGLPAVEQF

v_call: TRBV20-1
cdr3_aa: SATPKPGQGAYEQF

v_call: TRBV12-3/TRBV12-4
cdr3_aa: ADGWGHSSYSEQY

v_call: TRBV3-1
cdr3_aa: ASSQEGQYAYYEQY

v_call: TRBV9
cdr3_aa: ASSAGFGSYEQY

v_call: TRBV28
cdr3_aa: ASSYLGGPTGYVWSGSNQPQH

v_call: TRBV7-8
cdr3_aa: ASSRIGENTGELF

v_call: TRBV12-5
cdr3_aa: ASGLVLQGAEAF

v_call: TRBV20-1
cdr3_aa: SARDPRTGDYEQY

v_call: TRBV12-3/TRBV12-4
cdr3_aa: ASSDPGQPQH

v_call: TRBV11-2
cdr3_aa: ATSQGTDTQY

v_call: TRBV28
cdr3_aa: ASRTQSSYNSPLH

v_call: TRBV6-5
cdr3_aa: ASSYSFLLNTEAF

v_call: TRBV7-2
cdr3_aa: ASSLYPAGTGDAYT

v_call: TRBV7-2
cdr3_aa: ASSFDWGGHQPQH

v_call: TRBV7-9
cdr3_aa: ASSYTISDYGYT

v_call: TRBV7-9
cdr3_aa: ASMNGAGANVLT

v_call: TRBV6-6
cdr3_aa: ASSTGAPNQPQH

v_call: TRBV7-2
cdr3_aa: ASSSLGGVAGANVLT

v_call: TRBV7-2
cdr3_aa: ASSFSGPPNYGYT

v_call: TRBV6-2/TRBV6-3
cdr3_aa: ASSYSTRDDYGYT

v_call: TRBV29-1
cdr3_aa: SVWGGLGQGSYPDNEQF

v_call: TRBV20-1
cdr3_aa: SAKRPGGSYNEQF

v_call: TRBV3-1
cdr3_aa: ASSQATIPEQF

v_call: TRBV29-1
cdr3_aa: SGDGTGTGGRGDTQY

v_call: TRBV20-1
cdr3_aa: SARERLDSYYGYT

v_call: TRBV10-3
cdr3_aa: AISAGGSGGYT

v_call: TRBV27
cdr3_aa: ASSSSSSWEKLF

v_call: TRBV12-3/TRBV12-4
cdr3_aa: VSSLVDYEQY

v_call: TRBV20-1
cdr3_aa: SSGRYRADNEQF